These 12 T cell receptor beta chains came from one sample sequenced in a study of blood T cell repertoires in COVID-19. Profiled with immunoSEQ multiplex PCR; TCRdb holds only in-frame clones, not every one. The data show about 140,000 clones, roughly 82% seen once. Input material: peripheral blood. These receptor sequences come from a man in his 60s with active or convalescent COVID-19.

The chain has TRBV6-6 and TRBJ1-1, with D possibly TRBD1 on 6 matching bases. The germline V gene encodes CDR1 MNHNY and CDR2 SVGAGI (reference sequence). This CDR3 has 13 amino acids. Deletions cut 0 bases from V and 8 bases from J, with 10 bases between. The CDR3 nucleotides read TGTGCCAGCAGTTACTCGCGGACAGCCGAAGCTTTCTTT. This codes for CASSYSRTAEAFF.

The chain combines TRBV3-1 (or the pseudogene TRBV3-2) with TRBJ1-2, with 7 nucleotides matching TRBD1. CDR3 length: 16 residues. Germline CDR1 LGHDT, CDR2 YNNKEL (reference sequence). With V trimmed by 4 bases and J by 4 bases, 12 bases remained unmatched. This chain's CDR3 is CASSPDPMTGSYGYTF. CDR3 sequence (DNA): TGTGCCAGCAGCCCCGACCCTATGACAGGGAGCTATGGCTACACCTTC.

This clone occurred a few times. The chain recombines TRBV15 with TRBJ1-5; 7 bases fit TRBD1. The CDR3 contains 17 residues. The V and J ends lost 1 base and 2 bases, in that order; junction bases with no gene match: 8. Germline V gene sequence: CDR1 LNHNV, CDR2 YYDKDF (reference sequence). The CDR3 region has the DNA TGTGCCACCAGCAGAGGAGGAACAGGGGCACGCAATCAGCCCCAGCATTTT. Translation gives CATSRGGTGARNQPQHF.

The gene calls are TRBV25-1 and TRBJ1-1; D gene unclear. The germline V gene has CDR1 MGHDK and CDR2 SYGVNS. This CDR3 has 13 amino acids. V lost 3 bases, J lost 8 bases, and 13 bases lay in between. The CDR3 coding sequence is TGTGCCAGCAGTGATTGGGAGCGGAGGGAAGCTTTCTTT. This encodes CASSDWERREAFF.

V gene TRBV11-2 combines with J gene TRBJ1-2, with D tentatively TRBD1 (6 bases). CDR3 length: 14 residues. CDR1 is SGHAT, CDR2 FQNNGV, per germline. The V end lost 5 bases, the J end lost 3 bases, and 13 bases lay between the germline ends. This CDR3 is CASSPWDTDYGYTF. DNA of the CDR3: TGTGCCAGCAGCCCCTGGGACACCGACTATGGCTACACCTTC.

The chain has TRBV9 and TRBJ2-5; 7 nucleotides line up with TRBD1. This CDR3 region has 16 residues. Germline V gene sequence: CDR1 SGDLS, CDR2 YYNGEE. V gave up 2 bases and J gave up 5 bases; unmatched junction bases: 12. The CDR3 is CASSVSPVLQGETQYF. The CDR3 coding sequence is TGTGCCAGCAGCGTTTCACCGGTTTTACAGGGGGAGACCCAGTACTTC.

This rearrangement joins TRBV11-2 to TRBJ2-5; the match to TRBD2 covers 13 bases. Germline V CDR1 and CDR2: SGHAT, FQNNGV. V lost 2 bases, J lost 4 bases, and 4 bases stayed unmatched. The CDR3 sequence is 16 residues long. In nucleotides, the CDR3 is TGTGCCAGCAGCTTACAACGACTAGCGGGAGGAGAGACCCAGTACTTC. This sequence encodes CASSLQRLAGGETQYF.

This sequence joins TRBV5-4 and TRBJ2-5, with 7 bases fitting TRBD2. Per germline, CDR1 SGHNT and CDR2 YYREEE (reference sequence). The CDR3 runs to 15 residues. Trimming removed 1 base from V and 5 bases from J; junction bases left unmatched: 8. The CDR3 coding sequence is TGTGCCAGCAGCTTGCTTGGCGGGGGTAGGGAGACCCAGTACTTC. The encoded protein is CASSLLGGGRETQYF.

This chain uses TRBV7-2 with TRBJ1-5; 11 bases agree with TRBD1. CDR1 and CDR2 (germline): SGHTA, FQGNSA. The CDR3 totals 15 residues. J lost 6 bases, V lost 4 bases, and 5 bases had no gene match. CDR3 residues: CASSYGQGARQPQHF. Here the CDR3 DNA reads TGTGCCAGCAGCTACGGACAGGGGGCGCGTCAGCCCCAGCATTTT.

The chain uses TRBV7-2 and TRBJ2-2, with D possibly TRBD1 on 6 matching bases. CDR1 and CDR2 (germline): SGHTA, FQGNSA. This CDR3 comprises 16 residues. V gave up 5 bases and J gave up 1 base, with 14 bases separating them. CDR3 in DNA: TGTGCCAGCAGCCGTTCCGGGACAAGGAACACCGGGGAGCTGTTTTTT. This encodes CASSRSGTRNTGELFF. Supplemented by reference TRBV7-2 and TRBJ2-2, the full variable domain reads GAGVSQSPSNKVTEKGKDVELRCDPISGHTALYWYRQSLGQGLEFLIYFQGNSAPDKSGLPSDRFSAERTGGSVSTLTIQRTQQEDSAVYLCASSRSGTRNTGELFFGEGSRLTVL.

This clone is a singleton in its sample. The rearrangement joins TRBV18 to TRBJ1-1; D is unclear. V was pared by 2 bases and J by 3 bases, with 7 bases between. The CDR3 runs 13 residues. Per the germline V gene, CDR1 is KGHSH and CDR2 is LQKENI. The CDR3 reads CASSPMAYTEAFF. For the CDR3, the DNA is TGTGCCAGCTCACCAATGGCCTACACTGAAGCTTTCTTT. Using reference TRBV18 and TRBJ1-1 for the parts outside the CDR3, the full variable domain is NAGVMQNPRHLVRRRGQEARLRCSPMKGHSHVYWYRQLPEEGLKFMVYLQKENIIDESGMPKERFSAEFPKEGPSILRIQQVVRGDSAAYFCASSPMAYTEAFFGQGTRLTVV.

J is TRBJ1-3 and V is TRBV15, with TRBD1 matching over 8 bases. CDR1 is LNHNV, CDR2 YYDKDF, per germline (reference sequence). This CDR3 has 14 residues. Germline trimming cut 4 bases from V and 2 bases from J; bases unmatched to any gene: 1. In nucleotides, the CDR3 is TGTGCCACCAGCATGGACAGGGCTGGAAACACCATATATTTT. Its protein is CATSMDRAGNTIYF.